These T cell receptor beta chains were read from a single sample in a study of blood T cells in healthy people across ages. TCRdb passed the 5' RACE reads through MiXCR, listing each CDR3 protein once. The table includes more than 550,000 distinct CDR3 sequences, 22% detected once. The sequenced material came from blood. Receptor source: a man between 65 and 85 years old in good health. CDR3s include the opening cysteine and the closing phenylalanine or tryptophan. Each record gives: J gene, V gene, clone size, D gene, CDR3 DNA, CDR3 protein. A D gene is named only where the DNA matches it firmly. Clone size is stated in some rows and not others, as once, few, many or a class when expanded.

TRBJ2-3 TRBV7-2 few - TGTGCCAGCAGCTTAGAGTGGGGAAACACAGATACGCAGTATTTT CASSLEWGNTDTQYF
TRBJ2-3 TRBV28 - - TGTGCCGTGACTAGCACAGATACGCAGTATTTT CAVTSTDTQYF
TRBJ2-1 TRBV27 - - TGTGCCAGCAGTCCAGGGGTGGACCATCATGAGCAGTTCTTC CASSPGVDHHEQFF
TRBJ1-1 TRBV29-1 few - TGCAGCGTTGTAGTGACAGCGAACACTGAAGCTTTCTTT CSVVVTANTEAFF
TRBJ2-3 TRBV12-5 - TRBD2 TGTGCTAGTGGTCTGACTAGCGAGAGCACAGATACGCAGTATTTT CASGLTSESTDTQYF
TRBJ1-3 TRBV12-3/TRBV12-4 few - TGTGCCAGCAGTTCTCGATCTGGAAACACCATATATTTT CASSSRSGNTIYF
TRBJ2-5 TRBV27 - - TGTGCCAGCAGTTTATCGATAGAAGGGGAGACCCAGTACTTC CASSLSIEGETQYF
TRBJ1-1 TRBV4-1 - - TGCGCCAGCAGCCAAGATGGGGGGGCAGACAGCATACTCACTGAAGCCTTCTTT CASSQDGGADSILTEAFF
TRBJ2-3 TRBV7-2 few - TGTGCCAGCAGCTTAATGCACGGAGGTACAGGCACAGATACGCAGTATTTT CASSLMHGGTGTDTQYF
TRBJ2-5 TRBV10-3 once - TGTGCCATCAGAATGGGGGCGTTGGAGACCCAGTACTTC CAIRMGALETQYF
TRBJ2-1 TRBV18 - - TGTGCCAGCTCACCACTAGTACGGAGCTCCTACAATGAGCAGTTCTTC CASSPLVRSSYNEQFF
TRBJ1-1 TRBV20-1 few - TGCAGTGCTAGAGATTATTCGACTAGTACAACTGAAGCTTTCTTT CSARDYSTSTTEAFF
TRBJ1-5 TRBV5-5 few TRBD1 TGTGCCAGCAGCTTGCAGGGGGGTAGCAATCAGCCCCAGCATTTT CASSLQGGSNQPQHF
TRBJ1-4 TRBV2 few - TGTGCCAGCAACGGTGACAGGATCACAACTAATGAAAAACTGTTTTTT CASNGDRITTNEKLFF
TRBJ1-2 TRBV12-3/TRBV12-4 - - TGTGCCAGCAAGGATTGGAACTATGGCTACACCTTC CASKDWNYGYTF
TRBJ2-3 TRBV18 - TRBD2 TGTGCCAGCTCACCCTACGGGGGGGCCAGCGGGGGAAGCACAGATACGCAGTATTTT CASSPYGGASGGSTDTQYF
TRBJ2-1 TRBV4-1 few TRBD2 TGCGCCAGCAGCCAAGATTGGGAGACTAGCGGAGACAATGAGCAGTTCTTC CASSQDWETSGDNEQFF
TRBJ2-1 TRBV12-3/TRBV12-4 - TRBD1 TGTGCCAGCAGTTCCCTCGACAGGGAAAACAATGAGCAGTTCTTC CASSSLDRENNEQFF
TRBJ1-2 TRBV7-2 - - TGTGCCAGCAGCCCGGGGCCCACCTACACCTTC CASSPGPTYTF
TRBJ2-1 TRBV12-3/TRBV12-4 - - TGTGCCAGCAGTTTTGGTGGGGGTATAAATCAGCAGTTCTTC CASSFGGGINQQFF
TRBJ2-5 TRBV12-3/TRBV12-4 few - TGTGCCAGCAGTTTTCTTCGGGGCGCAGAGACCCAGTACTTC CASSFLRGAETQYF
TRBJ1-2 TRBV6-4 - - TGTGCCAGCAGTGCAGGGTTGCACTATGGCTACACCTTC CASSAGLHYGYTF
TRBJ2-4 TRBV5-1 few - TGCGCCAGCAGCGACAACAGGGATGGAAACATTCAGTACTTC CASSDNRDGNIQYF
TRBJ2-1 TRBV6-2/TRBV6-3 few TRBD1 TGTGCCAGCAGGCGTACAGGGGACAATGAGCAGTTCTTC CASRRTGDNEQFF
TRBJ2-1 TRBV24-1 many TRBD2 TGTGCCACCAGTGATCCCACTAGCGGGAGTCCTGGCGGTGAGCAGTTCTTC CATSDPTSGSPGGEQFF
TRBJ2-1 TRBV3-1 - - TGTGCCAGCAGCCAAGATGCGGGGCCCTACAATGAGCAGTTCTTC CASSQDAGPYNEQFF
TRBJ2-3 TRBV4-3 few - TGCGCCAGCAGCCCCTATGCGGGTGGCTCGCGCACAGATACGCAGTATTTT CASSPYAGGSRTDTQYF
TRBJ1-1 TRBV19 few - TGTGCCAGTAGTTCCGTACATAACACTGAAGCTTTCTTT CASSSVHNTEAFF
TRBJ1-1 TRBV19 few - TGTGCCAGTAGGGGTCTACGACAGAACACTGAAGCTTTCTTT CASRGLRQNTEAFF
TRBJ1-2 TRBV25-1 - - TGTGCCAGCGGACGGGACGCAGGCCTACCCTATGGCTACACCTTC CASGRDAGLPYGYTF